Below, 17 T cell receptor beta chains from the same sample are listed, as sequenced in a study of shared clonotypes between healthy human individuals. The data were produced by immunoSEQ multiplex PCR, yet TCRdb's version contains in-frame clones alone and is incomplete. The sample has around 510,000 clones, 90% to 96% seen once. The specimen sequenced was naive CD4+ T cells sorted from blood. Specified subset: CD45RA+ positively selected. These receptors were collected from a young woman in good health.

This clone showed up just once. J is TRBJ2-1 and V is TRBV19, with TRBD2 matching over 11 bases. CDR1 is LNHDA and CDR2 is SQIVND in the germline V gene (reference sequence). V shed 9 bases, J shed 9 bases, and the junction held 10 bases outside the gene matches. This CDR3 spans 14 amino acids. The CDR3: CASQGTSGSTEQFF. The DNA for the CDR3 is TGTGCCAGCCAAGGGACTAGCGGTAGCACTGAGCAGTTCTTC.

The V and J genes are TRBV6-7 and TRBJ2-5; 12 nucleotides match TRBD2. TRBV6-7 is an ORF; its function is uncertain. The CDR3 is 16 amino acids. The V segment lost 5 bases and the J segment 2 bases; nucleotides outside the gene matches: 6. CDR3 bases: TGTGCCAGCAGTGACGCTAGCGGGAGGGATCAAGAGACCCAGTACTTC. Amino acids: CASSDASGRDQETQYF.

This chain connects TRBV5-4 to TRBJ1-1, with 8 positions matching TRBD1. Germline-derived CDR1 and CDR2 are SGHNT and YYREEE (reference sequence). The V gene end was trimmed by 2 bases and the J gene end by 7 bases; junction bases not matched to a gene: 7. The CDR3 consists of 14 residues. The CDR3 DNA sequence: TGTGCCAGCAGCTTTCAGGGGGCTGTTAGTGAAGCTTTCTTT. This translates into CASSFQGAVSEAFF.

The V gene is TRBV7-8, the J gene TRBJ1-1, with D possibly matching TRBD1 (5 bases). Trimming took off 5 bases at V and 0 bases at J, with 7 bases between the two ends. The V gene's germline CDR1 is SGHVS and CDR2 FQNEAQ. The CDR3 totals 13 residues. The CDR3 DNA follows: TGTGCCAGCAGCCGACAGATGAACACTGAAGCTTTCTTT. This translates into CASSRQMNTEAFF. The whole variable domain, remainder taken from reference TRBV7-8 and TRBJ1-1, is GAGVSQSPRYKVAKRGQDVALRCDPISGHVSLFWYQQALGQGPEFLTYFQNEAQLDKSGLPSDRFFAERPEGSVSTLKIQRTQQEDSAVYLCASSRQMNTEAFFGQGTRLTVV.

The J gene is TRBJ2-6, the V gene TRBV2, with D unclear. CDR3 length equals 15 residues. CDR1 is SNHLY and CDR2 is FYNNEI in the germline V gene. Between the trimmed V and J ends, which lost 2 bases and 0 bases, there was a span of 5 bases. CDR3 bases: TGTGCCAGCAGTGAACTGACCTCTGGGGCCAACGTCCTGACTTTC. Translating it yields CASSELTSGANVLTF.

The CDR3 nucleotides read TGTGCCAGCAGCATAGGACCCTATGGCTACACCTTC. Translated: CASSIGPYGYTF. The J gene is TRBJ1-2, the V gene TRBV7-9; the D is unclear. Trimming shortened V by 5 bases and J by 4 bases, and 8 bases separated the two germline ends. The CDR3 loop spans 12 amino acids. Germline values: CDR1 SEHNR, CDR2 FQNEAQ (reference sequence). Based on the CDR3 plus reference TRBV7-9 and TRBJ1-2, the full variable domain is DTGVSQNPRHKITKRGQNVTFRCDPISEHNRLYWYRQTLGQGPEFLTYFQNEAQLEKSRLLSDRFSAERPKGSFSTLEIQRTEQGDSAMYLCASSIGPYGYTFGSGTRLTVV.

The CDR3 DNA reads as TGTGCCAGCAGTTTATCTGATTTCTGGGGTAATACAGGGGATCAGTTCTTC. Translated: CASSLSDFWGNTGDQFF. The chain recombines TRBV27 with TRBJ2-1, with 7 bases lining up with TRBD1. This CDR3 has 17 amino acids. V shed 0 bases and J 13 bases; nucleotides not matched to a gene: 18. In germline, CDR1 is MNHEY, CDR2 SMNVEV (reference sequence).

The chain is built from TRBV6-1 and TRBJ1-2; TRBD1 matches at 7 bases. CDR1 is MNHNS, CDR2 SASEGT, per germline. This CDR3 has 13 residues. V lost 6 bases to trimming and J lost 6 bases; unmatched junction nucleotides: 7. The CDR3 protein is CASRQGLSNGYTF. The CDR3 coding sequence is TGTGCCAGCAGACAGGGGCTATCTAATGGCTACACCTTC.

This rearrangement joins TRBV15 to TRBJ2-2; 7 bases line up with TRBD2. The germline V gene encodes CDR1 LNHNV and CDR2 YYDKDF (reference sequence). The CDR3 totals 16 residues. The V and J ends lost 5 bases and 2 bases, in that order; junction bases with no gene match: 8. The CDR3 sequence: CATSGPSGANTGELFF. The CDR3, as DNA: TGTGCCACCAGCGGCCCTAGCGGCGCCAACACCGGGGAGCTGTTTTTT. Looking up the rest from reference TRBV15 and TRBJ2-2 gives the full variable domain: DAMVIQNPRYQVTQFGKPVTLSCSQTLNHNVMYWYQQKSSQAPKLLFHYYDKDFNNEADTPDNFQSRRPNTSFCFLDIRSPGLGDTAMYLCATSGPSGANTGELFFGEGSRLTVL.

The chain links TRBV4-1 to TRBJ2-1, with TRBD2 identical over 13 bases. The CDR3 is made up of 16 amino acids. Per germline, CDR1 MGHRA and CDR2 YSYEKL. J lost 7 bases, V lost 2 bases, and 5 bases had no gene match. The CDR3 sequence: CASSQPLAGGQNEQFF. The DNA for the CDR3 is TGCGCCAGCAGCCAACCACTAGCGGGAGGGCAGAATGAGCAGTTCTTC.

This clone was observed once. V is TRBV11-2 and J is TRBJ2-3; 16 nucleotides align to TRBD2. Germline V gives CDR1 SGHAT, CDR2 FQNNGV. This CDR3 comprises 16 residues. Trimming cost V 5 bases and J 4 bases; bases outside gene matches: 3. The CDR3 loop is CASSPGLAGGSDTQYF. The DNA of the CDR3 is TGTGCCAGCAGCCCGGGACTAGCGGGAGGGTCAGATACGCAGTATTTT. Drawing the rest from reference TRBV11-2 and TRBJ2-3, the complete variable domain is EAGVAQSPRYKIIEKRQSVAFWCNPISGHATLYWYQQILGQGPKLLIQFQNNGVVDDSQLPKDRFSAERLKGVDSTLKIQPAKLEDSAVYLCASSPGLAGGSDTQYFGPGTRLTVL.

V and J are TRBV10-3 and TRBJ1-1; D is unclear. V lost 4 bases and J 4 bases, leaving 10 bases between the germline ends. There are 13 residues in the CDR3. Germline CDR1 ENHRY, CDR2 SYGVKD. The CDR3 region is CAISGIYGTEAFF. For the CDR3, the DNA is TGTGCCATCAGTGGGATATATGGCACTGAAGCTTTCTTT.

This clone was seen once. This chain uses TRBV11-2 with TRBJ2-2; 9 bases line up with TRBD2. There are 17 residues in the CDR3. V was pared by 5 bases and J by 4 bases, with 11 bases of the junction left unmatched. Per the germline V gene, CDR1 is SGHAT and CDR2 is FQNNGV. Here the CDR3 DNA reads TGTGCCAGCAGCCTGGGAACGACTAGCGGAGTCACCGGGGAGCTGTTTTTT. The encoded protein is CASSLGTTSGVTGELFF.

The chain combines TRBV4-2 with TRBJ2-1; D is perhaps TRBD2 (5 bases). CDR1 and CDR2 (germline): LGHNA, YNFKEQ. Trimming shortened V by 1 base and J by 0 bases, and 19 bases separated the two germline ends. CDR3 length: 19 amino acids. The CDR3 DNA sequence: TGTGCCAGCAGCCAAGCAGCCGGGGTGAAAAACAGCTCCTACAATGAGCAGTTCTTC. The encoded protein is CASSQAAGVKNSSYNEQFF.

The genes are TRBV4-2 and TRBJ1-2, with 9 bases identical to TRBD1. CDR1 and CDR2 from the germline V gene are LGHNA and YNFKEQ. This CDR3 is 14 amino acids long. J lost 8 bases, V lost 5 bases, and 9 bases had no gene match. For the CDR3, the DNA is TGTGCCAGCAGCTTCGCCGGGACAGGGTTCGGCTACACCTTC. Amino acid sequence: CASSFAGTGFGYTF.

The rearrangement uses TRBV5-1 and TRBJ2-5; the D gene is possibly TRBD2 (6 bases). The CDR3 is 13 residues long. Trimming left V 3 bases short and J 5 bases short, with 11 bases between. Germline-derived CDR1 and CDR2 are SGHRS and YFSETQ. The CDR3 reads CASSSTSRETQYF. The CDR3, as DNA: TGCGCCAGCAGCTCGACTAGTAGGGAGACCCAGTACTTC.

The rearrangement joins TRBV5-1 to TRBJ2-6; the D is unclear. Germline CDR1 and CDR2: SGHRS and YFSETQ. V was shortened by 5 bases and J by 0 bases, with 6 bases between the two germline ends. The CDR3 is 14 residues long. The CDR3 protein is CASSALSGANVLTF. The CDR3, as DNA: TGCGCCAGCAGTGCGCTCTCTGGGGCCAACGTCCTGACTTTC.